This T cell receptor (beta chain) was sequenced during a study of cytomegalovirus exposure and HLA in healthy donors. Study-level findings and limits: Earlier analysis yielded a pattern in which most TCR beta V segments were productive about 90% or about 30% of the time. Most sequenced TCRs were rare (though some public TCRs occurred in many donors). The study put 150 or so TCR beta chains on its list as cytomegalovirus-associated.

Germline V CDR1 and CDR2: SGHTA, FQGNSA. The CDR3 has 17 residues. V was pared by 2 bases and J by 4 bases, with 5 bases of the junction left unmatched. A multiplex PCR was run with 60 Vbeta primers and 13 Jbeta primers. The protocol was immunoSEQ multiplex PCR, while the TCRdb copy is restricted to in-frame clones and leaves out a portion. Here the sample spans under 200,000 clones, 80% to 90% being singletons. As for this clone: Its matching antigen is unknown.

The V and J genes are TRBV7-2 and TRBJ2-2; 12 bases align to TRBD2. The specimen was PBMCs. The TCR comes from a man aged 50-60 years in good health and CMV-seropositive. The CDR3 spells CASSLLAGGPSTGELFF. The DNA of the CDR3 is TGTGCCAGCAGCTTACTAGCGGGAGGGCCTAGCACCGGGGAGCTGTTTTTT.